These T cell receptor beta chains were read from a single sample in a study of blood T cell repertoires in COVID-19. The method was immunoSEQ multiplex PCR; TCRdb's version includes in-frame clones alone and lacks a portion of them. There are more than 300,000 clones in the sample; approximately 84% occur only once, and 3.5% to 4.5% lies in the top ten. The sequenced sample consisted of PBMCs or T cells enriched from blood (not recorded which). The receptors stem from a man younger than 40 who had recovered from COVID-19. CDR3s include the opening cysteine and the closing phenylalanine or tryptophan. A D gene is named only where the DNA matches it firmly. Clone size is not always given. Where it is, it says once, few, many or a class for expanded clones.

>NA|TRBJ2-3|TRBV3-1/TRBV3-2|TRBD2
TGTGCCAGCAGCCAAAGCGGTCAACTAGCGGGAGATCCAGATACGCAGTATTTT
CASSQSGQLAGDPDTQYF
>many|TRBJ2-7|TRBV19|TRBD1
TGTGCCAGTAGTATGGGAACCAGGACAGGGACCTACGAGCAGTACTTC
CASSMGTRTGTYEQYF
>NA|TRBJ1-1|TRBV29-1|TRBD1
TGCAGCGTCACCGACAGGGCGACTGAAGCTTTCTTT
CSVTDRATEAFF
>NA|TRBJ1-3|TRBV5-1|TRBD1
TGCGCCAGCAGCTCCCCTGGGGACAGGGGCTCTGGAAACACCATATATTTT
CASSSPGDRGSGNTIYF
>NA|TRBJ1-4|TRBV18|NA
TGTGCCAGCTCACCCGCAGGGTCCCGCCGCACTAATGAAAAACTGTTTTTT
CASSPAGSRRTNEKLFF
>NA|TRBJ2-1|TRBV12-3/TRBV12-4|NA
TGTGCCAGCAGTCCGACATACAATGAGCAGTTCTTC
CASSPTYNEQFF
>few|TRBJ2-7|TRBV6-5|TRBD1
TGTGCCAGCAGTGACTCCATGACAGGGGAAAGAGAGCAGTACTTC
CASSDSMTGEREQYF
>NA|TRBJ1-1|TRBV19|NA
TGTGCCAGTAGTATGACAGGTACGACTGAAGCTTTCTTT
CASSMTGTTEAFF
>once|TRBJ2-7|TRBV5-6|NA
TGTGCCAGCAGCTGGGGGCGGCAGGGCATGGCCTACGAGCAGTACTTC
CASSWGRQGMAYEQYF
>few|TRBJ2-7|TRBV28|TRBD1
TGTGCCAGCAGTGGACAGGGTCTGTACGAGCAGTACTTC
CASSGQGLYEQYF
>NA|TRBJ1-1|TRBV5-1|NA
TGCGCCAGCAGCTTGGAACAGGTTAACACTGAAGCTTTCTTT
CASSLEQVNTEAFF
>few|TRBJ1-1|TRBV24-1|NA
TGTGCCACCTCACAGGGCGCGAACACTGAAGCTTTCTTT
CATSQGANTEAFF
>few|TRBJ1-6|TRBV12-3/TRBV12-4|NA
TGTGCCAGCAGTTCGCGGGCGGGCTCCCCCCTCCACTTT
CASSSRAGSPLHF
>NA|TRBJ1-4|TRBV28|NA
TGTGCCAGCAGCATGGGGGGGGCAACTAATGAAAAACTGTTTTTT
CASSMGGATNEKLFF
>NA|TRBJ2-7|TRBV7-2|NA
TGTGCCAGCAGCTTAGACAGCTCCTACGAGCAGTACTTC
CASSLDSSYEQYF
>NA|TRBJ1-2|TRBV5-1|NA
TGCGCCAGCAGCTCGGCCGGACAGTCCTATGGCTACACCTTC
CASSSAGQSYGYTF
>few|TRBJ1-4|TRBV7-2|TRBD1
TGTGCCAGCAGCTTAGCCGGGACAGGGGGGTGGGAAAAACTGTTTTTT
CASSLAGTGGWEKLFF
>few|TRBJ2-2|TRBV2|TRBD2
TGTGCCAGCACTCAACTCGGCGGGAGTGGCGCCGGGGAGCTGTTTTTT
CASTQLGGSGAGELFF
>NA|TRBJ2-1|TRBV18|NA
TGTGCCAGCTCACCATGGGGCAGCTCCTACAATGAGCAGTTCTTC
CASSPWGSSYNEQFF
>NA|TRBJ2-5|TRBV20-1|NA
TGCAGTGCCAGCCCCGGGGAGACCCAGTACTTC
CSASPGETQYF
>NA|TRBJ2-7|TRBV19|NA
TGTGCCAGTAGTATAGATAACAGGGACGAGCAGTACTTC
CASSIDNRDEQYF